These 27 T cell receptor beta chains came from one sample sequenced in a study of blood T cell repertoires in COVID-19. The method was immunoSEQ multiplex PCR; TCRdb's version includes in-frame clones alone and lacks a portion of them. This table has over 200,000 clones, about 89% appearing once. The specimen was peripheral blood. These receptors originate from a woman aged 45-60 years with acute or convalescent COVID-19.

The CDR3 is CASSVREGLLYNEQFF. The CDR3 DNA sequence: TGCGCCAGCAGCGTGCGGGAGGGGCTCCTCTACAATGAGCAGTTCTTC. The chain carries TRBV5-1 and TRBJ2-1, with 9 bases fitting TRBD2. The germline V gene has CDR1 SGHRS and CDR2 YFSETQ. This CDR3 spans 16 amino acids. Trimming at V came to 4 bases and at J to 3 bases, leaving 8 bases not matched to a gene. Drawing the rest from reference TRBV5-1 and TRBJ2-1, the complete variable domain is KAGVTQTPRYLIKTRGQQVTLSCSPISGHRSVSWYQQTPGQGLQFLFEYFSETQRNKGNFPGRFSGRQFSNSRSEMNVSTLELGDSALYLCASSVREGLLYNEQFFGPGTRLTVL.

This chain connects TRBV11-3 to TRBJ2-7; 9 nucleotides match TRBD1. Trimming at V came to 4 bases and at J to 6 bases, leaving 10 bases not matched to a gene. Germline V gene sequence: CDR1 SGHNT, CDR2 YENEEA. CDR3 length: 15 residues. The CDR3 loop reads CASSSRTGDPSEQYF. The CDR3 bases are TGTGCCAGCAGCTCCAGGACAGGGGATCCTAGCGAGCAGTACTTC. Variable domain in full (rest from reference TRBV11-3 and TRBJ2-7): EAGVVQSPRYKIIEKKQPVAFWCNPISGHNTLYWYLQNLGQGPELLIRYENEEAVDDSQLPKDRFSAERLKGVDSTLKIQPAELGDSAVYLCASSSRTGDPSEQYFGPGTRLTVT.

The chain has TRBV28 and TRBJ2-7; 7 nucleotides align to TRBD2. The CDR3 runs 15 residues. Germline values: CDR1 MDHEN, CDR2 SYDVKM. Germline trimming cut 5 bases from V and 2 bases from J; bases unmatched to any gene: 9. The CDR3 nucleotides are TGTGCCAGCAGTGCCGGGGGGAGGAGGACCTACGAGCAGTACTTC. This codes for CASSAGGRRTYEQYF. Combining the CDR3 with reference TRBV28 and TRBJ2-7 gives the whole variable domain DVKVTQSSRYLVKRTGEKVFLECVQDMDHENMFWYRQDPGLGLRLIYFSYDVKMKEKGDIPEGYSVSREKKERFSLILESASTNQTSMYLCASSAGGRRTYEQYFGPGTRLTVT.

The J gene is TRBJ1-1, the V gene TRBV19, with D maybe TRBD1 (6 bases). Germline CDR1 LNHDA, CDR2 SQIVND (reference sequence). CDR3 length: 14 amino acids. The germline V and J ends were trimmed by 5 bases and 2 bases, with 12 bases remaining between them. CDR3 sequence (DNA): TGTGCCAGTAGTGTCGGACAGTTTAACACTGAAGCTTTCTTT. The encoded protein is CASSVGQFNTEAFF.

The V and J genes are TRBV29-1 and TRBJ2-1; TRBD2 aligns across 13 bases. V lost 7 bases to trimming and J lost 6 bases; unmatched junction nucleotides: 3. Per the germline V gene, CDR1 is SQVTM and CDR2 is ANQGSEA. CDR3 length: 13 amino acids. The CDR3 bases are TGCAGCGAAACTAGCGGGAGGGCCAATGAGCAGTTCTTC. This gives the protein CSETSGRANEQFF.

The CDR3 loop reads CASSPRAGAPGGNQPQHF. CDR3 coding DNA: TGTGCCAGCTCACCACGGGCAGGGGCACCTGGAGGCAATCAGCCCCAGCATTTT. This chain uses TRBV18 with TRBJ1-5; a possible D gene is TRBD1 (6 bases). The CDR3 has 18 residues. Trimming took off 1 base at V and 2 bases at J, with 18 bases between the two ends. Germline CDR1 and CDR2: KGHSH and LQKENI.

The V call is TRBV5-1, the J call TRBJ1-6, with a weak D call TRBD1 (6 bases). In germline, CDR1 is SGHRS, CDR2 YFSETQ. V was cut by 6 bases and J by 0 bases, with 10 bases left in between. The CDR3 is 15 residues long. CDR3 sequence (DNA): TGCGCCAGCACCCCGGACAGCTCCTATAATTCACCCCTCCACTTT. It yields the protein CASTPDSSYNSPLHF.

V gene TRBV4-3 combines with J gene TRBJ2-5, with unresolved D. V was pared by 0 bases and J by 0 bases, with 11 bases between. This CDR3 has 16 amino acids. Germline CDR1 is LGHNA and CDR2 is YSLEER. Here the CDR3 reads CASSQDGPGYQETQYF. CDR3 in DNA: TGCGCCAGCAGCCAAGATGGGCCAGGATACCAAGAGACCCAGTACTTC.

The rearrangement joins TRBV5-1 to TRBJ2-1; the match to TRBD1 covers 10 bases. CDR3 length equals 15 residues. Trimming took 6 bases from V and 8 from J; bases not matched to a gene: 11. CDR1 and CDR2 from the germline V gene are SGHRS and YFSETQ. CDR3 DNA: TGCGCCAGCACGCTCACCGGGACAGGGGTCGATGAGCAGTTCTTC. Encoded protein: CASTLTGTGVDEQFF.

The gene calls are TRBV9 and TRBJ1-1; TRBD1 matches 7 bases. The length of the CDR3 is 19 residues. Trimming removed 0 bases from V and 0 bases from J; junction bases left unmatched: 14. Germline-derived CDR1 and CDR2 are SGDLS and YYNGEE. CDR3 in DNA: TGTGCCAGCAGCGTAGTCGGGCGGAACACAGGGGACATGAACACTGAAGCTTTCTTT. As protein: CASSVVGRNTGDMNTEAFF.

This chain joins TRBV6-4 and TRBJ2-1; weak D call: TRBD1 (5 bases). The germline gives CDR1 MRHNA, CDR2 SNTAGT. Trimming stripped 4 bases from V and 1 base from J, with 20 bases between. The CDR3 spans 18 residues. This CDR3 reads CASSAENLQASSYNEQFF. The DNA for the CDR3 is TGTGCCAGCAGTGCCGAAAACCTACAGGCGTCGTCCTACAATGAGCAGTTCTTC.

This chain connects TRBV19 to TRBJ2-7, with D possibly TRBD2 on 6 matching bases. V was clipped by 4 bases and J by 5 bases, with 15 bases between them. The CDR3 totals 14 residues. Germline CDR1 LNHDA, CDR2 SQIVND (reference sequence). The CDR3 DNA reads TGTGCCAGTAGTAAGGCTAGCGTGCGGGACGAGCAGTACTTC. Translating gives CASSKASVRDEQYF.

This clone was seen just once. The V gene is TRBV28, the J gene TRBJ2-3; the match to TRBD2 covers 11 bases. V trimming: 6 bases; J trimming: 3 bases; junction bases outside the gene matches: 14. Per germline, CDR1 MDHEN and CDR2 SYDVKM. The CDR3 loop spans 18 amino acids. CDR3 region: CASSHPGLAGGPTDTQYF. The CDR3 DNA follows: TGTGCCAGCAGCCACCCGGGCTTAGCGGGAGGGCCAACAGATACGCAGTATTTT.

The V call is TRBV7-6, the J call TRBJ2-5, with a weak D call TRBD2 (6 bases). The V end was cut by 1 base, the J end by 6 bases, with 9 bases between. Germline loops: CDR1 SGHVS, CDR2 FNYEAQ. The CDR3 length is 13 residues. CDR3 coding DNA: TGTGCCAGCAGCTTAGGGCGGGGACAGACCCAGTACTTC. Translating gives CASSLGRGQTQYF.

The chain joins TRBV11-1 to TRBJ2-3; 7 bases align to TRBD2. There are 15 residues in the CDR3. Trimming cost V 5 bases and J 1 base; bases outside gene matches: 6. Germline V lookup: CDR1 SGHAT, CDR2 FQDESV (reference sequence). The CDR3 sequence is CASSLLAGGTDTQYF. The CDR3 coding sequence is TGTGCCAGCAGCCTATTGGCGGGGGGCACAGATACGCAGTATTTT.

This chain joins TRBV15 and TRBJ1-5; 7 nucleotides agree with TRBD1. There are 13 residues in the CDR3. V lost 7 bases, J lost 4 bases, and 4 bases stayed unmatched. The germline V gene has CDR1 LNHNV and CDR2 YYDKDF (reference sequence). CDR3 DNA: TGTGCCACCACCAGGGGGGCGAATCAGCCCCAGCATTTT. Its translation is CATTRGANQPQHF.

The J gene is TRBJ1-4, the V gene TRBV19; D ambiguous. V lost 7 bases, J lost 2 bases, and 14 bases lay in between. The CDR3 covers 15 residues. Germline V gene data show CDR1 as LNHDA and CDR2 as SQIVND (reference sequence). The CDR3 DNA is TGTGCCAGTAAGGAAACGGGTTATACTAATGAAAAACTGTTTTTT. Encoded protein: CASKETGYTNEKLFF.

The rearrangement joins TRBV29-1 to TRBJ1-3; D might be TRBD1 (5 bases). Looked up from germline, CDR1 is SQVTM and CDR2 is ANQGSEA. With 4 bases removed from V and 8 bases from J, the gap between germline ends came to 12 bases. This CDR3 is 12 amino acids long. CDR3 amino acids: CSVVQGGDTIYF. The CDR3 DNA follows: TGCAGCGTTGTTCAGGGCGGAGACACCATATATTTT.

This clone has a handful of counts. The rearrangement uses TRBV27 and TRBJ2-2; D possibly corresponds to TRBD1 (5 bases). V was cut by 5 bases and J by 4 bases, with 5 bases left in between. Germline CDR1 and CDR2: MNHEY and SMNVEV (reference sequence). The CDR3 runs 12 residues. The CDR3 DNA is TGTGCCAGCAGTAGGGGCACCGGGGAGCTGTTTTTT. Translation gives CASSRGTGELFF.

In this sample, this clone turned up a few times. V usage is TRBV27 and J usage is TRBJ1-2, with 11 bases identical to TRBD1. Germline CDR1 reads MNHEY; CDR2 reads SMNVEV (reference sequence). Trimming cost V 4 bases and J 4 bases; bases outside gene matches: 2. This CDR3 has 14 amino acids. The CDR3 loop is CASSWDRGGYGYTF. CDR3 in DNA: TGTGCCAGCAGTTGGGACAGGGGGGGCTATGGCTACACCTTC.

V gene TRBV19 combines with J gene TRBJ2-5; 9 bases agree with TRBD1. The CDR3 loop spans 15 amino acids. Germline values: CDR1 LNHDA, CDR2 SQIVND (reference sequence). V was clipped by 4 bases and J by 5 bases; unmatched bases: 8. The CDR3 here is CASSTRGTGTETQYF. For the CDR3, the DNA is TGTGCCAGTAGTACACGGGGGACAGGGACGGAGACCCAGTACTTC.

This clone was seen only a few times. The chain links TRBV6-2 or TRBV6-3 to TRBJ2-5, with D possibly matching TRBD1 (6 bases). The CDR3 extends over 14 amino acids. Germline V lookup: CDR1 MNHEY, CDR2 SVGEGT. Trimming shortened V by 10 bases and J by 7 bases, and 22 bases separated the two germline ends. CDR3 residues: CATNPGQSAVTQYF. CDR3 DNA sequence: TGTGCCACCAACCCCGGACAGTCTGCGGTGACCCAGTACTTC.

The chain carries TRBV12-3 or TRBV12-4 and TRBJ2-5, with TRBD1 matching 8 bases. V was pared by 2 bases and J by 4 bases, with 0 bases of the junction left unmatched. This CDR3 has 13 residues. The CDR3 coding sequence is TGTGCCAGCAGTTTACAGGGGGCAGAGACCCAGTACTTC. It specifies CASSLQGAETQYF.

The rearrangement links TRBV18 to TRBJ1-5, with TRBD1 identical over 7 bases. V lost 6 bases to trimming and J lost 0 bases; unmatched junction nucleotides: 5. The CDR3 is made up of 15 amino acids. The germline V gene has CDR1 KGHSH and CDR2 LQKENI. The CDR3 loop reads CASSEGQSSNQPQHF. The CDR3 DNA reads TGTGCCAGCTCGGAGGGACAGTCTAGCAATCAGCCCCAGCATTTT.

The DNA of the CDR3 is TGTGCCATCAGTCGGGACAGGAACCTTAACTATGGCTACACCTTC. Protein product: CAISRDRNLNYGYTF. This chain joins TRBV10-3 and TRBJ1-2, with 8 bases lining up with TRBD1. Germline CDR1 and CDR2: ENHRY and SYGVKD. This CDR3 region has 15 residues. V shed 5 bases, J shed 1 base, and the junction held 6 bases outside the gene matches.

The V gene is TRBV7-9, the J gene TRBJ1-1; D ambiguous. The CDR3 runs 13 residues. Germline values: CDR1 SEHNR, CDR2 FQNEAQ (reference sequence). Trimming removed 1 base from V and 6 bases from J, with 9 bases in between. The CDR3 DNA reads TGTGCCAGCAGCTTAGTCCGGGAGGCTGAAGCTTTCTTT. This translates into CASSLVREAEAFF.

This clone was seen a few times. The gene calls are TRBV19 and TRBJ2-3; perhaps TRBD2 as D (7 bases). The CDR3 sequence is 14 residues long. Germline CDR1 is LNHDA and CDR2 is SQIVND (reference sequence). Trimming took 3 bases from V and 7 from J, leaving 14 bases between them. CDR3 nucleotide sequence: TGTGCCAGTAGTATGGGGGGGCCCGGTCATACGCAGTATTTT. Its translation: CASSMGGPGHTQYF.